Sequencing of this TCR beta chain was carried out in a study of T cells in Graves' hyperthyroidism and ophthalmopathy. Amplified regions were TCR beta CDR3 sequences from RNA transcripts. The HTBI set primed first-round TCR CDR3 RT-PCR. TCRdb re-called the multiplex PCR reads with MiXCR, one entry per CDR3 protein. The top ten hold 15% to 20% of the sample, which has more than 300,000 distinct CDR3 sequences, roughly 15% seen once. V lost 7 bases and J 3 bases, leaving 18 bases between the germline ends. The CDR3 is made up of 15 amino acids. Germline V CDR1 and CDR2: LNHDA, SQIVND (reference sequence). Findings and limits, study-wide: Appearing also in blood were most of the thyroid clonotypes expanded above 0.001. Separating ophthalmopathy from stable hyperthyroidism was achieved by a 13 V-J model.

About this clonotype itself: Antigen: not known.

The material sequenced was blood. V is TRBV19 and J is TRBJ1-1; unclear D gene. This sequence was found in a young woman with Graves' ophthalmopathy. CDR3 in DNA: TGTGCCAGTACCGATGGGTCTGCGTGGGACACTGAAGCTTTCTTT. The encoded protein is CASTDGSAWDTEAFF.